This T cell receptor beta chain was sequenced for a study of cytomegalovirus exposure and HLA in healthy donors. Study observations and caveats: Most of the TCR beta V segments (in an earlier analysis) were productive either about 87% or about 30% of the time. The analysis excluded some indistinguishable V segments, including TRBV6-2 and TRBV6-3.

In the PCR, 60 Vbeta and 13 Jbeta primers were used. The repertoire was sequenced with immunoSEQ multiplex PCR; TCRdb's copy has only in-frame clones and lacks some. The repertoire consists of about 74,000 clones, with over 60% occurring once and the leading ten covering around 10%. This CDR3 comprises 12 residues. The V gene lost 3 bases and the J gene lost 10 bases, with 12 bases spanning the gap. Germline lookup yields CDR1 MDHEN and CDR2 SYDVKM. Comments on this clone: The antigen is undetermined.

The chain recombines TRBV28 with TRBJ1-1; D might be TRBD1 (5 bases). Material: PBMCs. This TCR came from a woman in her thirties or forties in good health and CMV-seropositive. CDR3 loop: CASSFRGVLAFF. CDR3 DNA sequence: TGTGCCAGCAGTTTCCGGGGGGTTTTAGCTTTCTTT.